Listed here is a single T cell receptor (beta chain). The target antigen is unknown. This CDR3 is 17 amino acids long. The germline gives CDR1 LGHNA, CDR2 YNFKEQ. With 1 base removed from V and 1 base from J, the gap between germline ends came to 13 bases. This sample is part of a study of cytomegalovirus exposure and HLA in healthy donors. Findings and limits, study-wide: A likely sequencing artifact accounted for one observed cluster of highly shared sequence variants. Productive rates of about 90% or about 30% were seen for most TCR beta V segments in an earlier analysis. Later, an analysis showed that TCR beta chains associated with HLA were more clonally expanded than others that were equally common.

Both 60 Vbeta primers and 13 Jbeta primers went into the PCR. Sequenced by immunoSEQ multiplex PCR; TCRdb stores in-frame clones only, minus some. Of approximately 130,000 clones listed, more than 65% are singletons. Sequences were obtained from PBMCs. V usage is TRBV4-2 and J usage is TRBJ2-2, with TRBD2 as a possible D gene (5 bases). This sequence was found in a man aged 50-60 years in good health and CMV-seronegative. CDR3 nucleotides: TGTGCCAGCAGCCAAGGGGGTTGGACTGGGAACACCGGGGAGCTGTTTTTT. Translating it yields CASSQGGWTGNTGELFF.